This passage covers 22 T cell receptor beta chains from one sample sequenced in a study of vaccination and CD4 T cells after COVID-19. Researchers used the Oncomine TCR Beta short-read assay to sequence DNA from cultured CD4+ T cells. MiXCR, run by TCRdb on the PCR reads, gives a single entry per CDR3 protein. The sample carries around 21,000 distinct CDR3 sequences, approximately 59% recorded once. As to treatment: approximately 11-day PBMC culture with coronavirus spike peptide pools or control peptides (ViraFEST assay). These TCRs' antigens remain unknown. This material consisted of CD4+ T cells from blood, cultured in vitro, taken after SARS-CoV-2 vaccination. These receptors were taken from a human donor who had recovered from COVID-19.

The CDR3, as DNA: TGTGCCAGCAGCTTGGGGGCCGGAAACACCATATATTTT. Its translation: CASSLGAGNTIYF. The rearrangement uses TRBV5-4 and TRBJ1-3; the D is unclear. V was trimmed by 0 bases and J by 4 bases, leaving 5 bases between them. Germline assignment: CDR1 SGHNT and CDR2 YYREEE (reference sequence). This CDR3 is built from 13 residues.

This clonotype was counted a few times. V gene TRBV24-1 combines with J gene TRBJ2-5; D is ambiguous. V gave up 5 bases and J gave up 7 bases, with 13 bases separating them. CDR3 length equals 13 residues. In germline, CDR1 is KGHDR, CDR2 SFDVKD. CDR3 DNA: TGTGCCACCAGTGCCCGTGAGGTGGGGACCCAGTACTTC. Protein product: CATSAREVGTQYF.

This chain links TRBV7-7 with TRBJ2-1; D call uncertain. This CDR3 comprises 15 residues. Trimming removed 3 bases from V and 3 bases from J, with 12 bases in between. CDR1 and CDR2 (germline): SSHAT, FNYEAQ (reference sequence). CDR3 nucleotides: TGTGCCAGCAGCTTCAGCCCTACGAGCTACAATGAGCAGTTCTTC. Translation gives CASSFSPTSYNEQFF. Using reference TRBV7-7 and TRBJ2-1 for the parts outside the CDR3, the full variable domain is GAGVSQSPRYKVTKRGQDVTLRCDPISSHATLYWYQQALGQGPEFLTYFNYEAQPDKSGLPSDRFSAERPEGSISTLTIQRTEQRDSAMYRCASSFSPTSYNEQFFGPGTRLTVL.

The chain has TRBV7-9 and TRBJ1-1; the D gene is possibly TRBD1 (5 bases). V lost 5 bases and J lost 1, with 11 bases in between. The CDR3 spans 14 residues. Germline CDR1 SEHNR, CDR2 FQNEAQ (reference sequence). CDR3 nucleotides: TGTGCCAGCAGCCCAGCCGGGGGGAACACTGAAGCTTTCTTT. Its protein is CASSPAGGNTEAFF. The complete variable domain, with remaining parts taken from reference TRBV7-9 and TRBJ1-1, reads DTGVSQNPRHKITKRGQNVTFRCDPISEHNRLYWYRQTLGQGPEFLTYFQNEAQLEKSRLLSDRFSAERPKGSFSTLEIQRTEQGDSAMYLCASSPAGGNTEAFFGQGTRLTVV.

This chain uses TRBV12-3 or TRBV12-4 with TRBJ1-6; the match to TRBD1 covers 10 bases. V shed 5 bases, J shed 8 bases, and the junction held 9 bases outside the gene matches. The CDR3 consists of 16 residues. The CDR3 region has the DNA TGTGCCAGCAGTCGTACCCGGGACAGGGGTCATTCACCCCTCCACTTT. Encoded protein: CASSRTRDRGHSPLHF.

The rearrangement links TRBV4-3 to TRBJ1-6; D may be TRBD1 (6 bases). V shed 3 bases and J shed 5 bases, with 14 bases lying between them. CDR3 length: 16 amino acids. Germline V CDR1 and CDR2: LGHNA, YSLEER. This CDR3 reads CASSQKYRENNSPLHF. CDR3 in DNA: TGCGCCAGCAGCCAGAAATACAGGGAGAATAATTCACCCCTCCACTTT.

The chain's CDR3 is CASSPSGQVAFF. CDR3 nucleotide sequence: TGTGCCAGCAGTCCATCGGGGCAGGTAGCTTTCTTT. The chain joins TRBV6-2 or TRBV6-3 to TRBJ1-1; perhaps TRBD1 as D (5 bases). V was pared by 5 bases and J by 10 bases, with 14 bases between. The CDR3 loop spans 12 amino acids. In germline, CDR1 is MNHEY, CDR2 SVGEGT.

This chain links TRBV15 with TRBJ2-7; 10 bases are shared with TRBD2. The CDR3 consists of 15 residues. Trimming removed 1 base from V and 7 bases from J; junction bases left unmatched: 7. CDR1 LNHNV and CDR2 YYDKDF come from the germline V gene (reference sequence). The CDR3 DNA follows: TGTGCCACCAGCAGAGCAGGAACTAGCGGGATAGAGCAGTACTTC. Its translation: CATSRAGTSGIEQYF.

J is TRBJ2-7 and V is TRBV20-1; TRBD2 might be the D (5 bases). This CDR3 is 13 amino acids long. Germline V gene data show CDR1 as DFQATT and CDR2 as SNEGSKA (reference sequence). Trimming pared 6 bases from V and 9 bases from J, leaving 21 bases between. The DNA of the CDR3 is TGCAGTGCACCTCCTGGGCAACGCAGCGGGCAGTACTTC. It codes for CSAPPGQRSGQYF.

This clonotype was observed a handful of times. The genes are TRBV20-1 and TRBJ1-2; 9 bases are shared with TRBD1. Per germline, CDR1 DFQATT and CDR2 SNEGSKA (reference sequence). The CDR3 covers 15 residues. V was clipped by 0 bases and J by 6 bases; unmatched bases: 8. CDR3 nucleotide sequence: TGCAGTGCTAGAGATCTGGGACAGGGAGGAAATGGCTACACCTTC. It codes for CSARDLGQGGNGYTF.

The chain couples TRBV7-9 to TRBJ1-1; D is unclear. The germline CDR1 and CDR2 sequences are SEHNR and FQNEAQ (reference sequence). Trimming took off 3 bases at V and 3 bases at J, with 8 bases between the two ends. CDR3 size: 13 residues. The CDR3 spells CASSFDSDTEAFF. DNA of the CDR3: TGTGCCAGCAGCTTTGATTCGGACACTGAAGCTTTCTTT. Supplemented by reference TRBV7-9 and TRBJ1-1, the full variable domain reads DTGVSQNPRHKITKRGQNVTFRCDPISEHNRLYWYRQTLGQGPEFLTYFQNEAQLEKSRLLSDRFSAERPKGSFSTLEIQRTEQGDSAMYLCASSFDSDTEAFFGQGTRLTVV.

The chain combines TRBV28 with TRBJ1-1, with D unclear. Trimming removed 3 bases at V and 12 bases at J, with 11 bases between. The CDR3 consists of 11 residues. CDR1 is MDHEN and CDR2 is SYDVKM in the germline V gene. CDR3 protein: CASSFPGGTFF. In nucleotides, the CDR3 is TGTGCCAGCAGTTTCCCGGGAGGGACTTTCTTT.

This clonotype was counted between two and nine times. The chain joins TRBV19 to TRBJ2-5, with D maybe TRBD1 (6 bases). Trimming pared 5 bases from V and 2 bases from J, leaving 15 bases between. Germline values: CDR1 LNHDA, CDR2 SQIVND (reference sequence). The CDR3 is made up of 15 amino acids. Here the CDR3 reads CASSVRQDGQETQYF. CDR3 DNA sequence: TGTGCCAGTAGTGTGAGACAGGATGGTCAAGAGACCCAGTACTTC.

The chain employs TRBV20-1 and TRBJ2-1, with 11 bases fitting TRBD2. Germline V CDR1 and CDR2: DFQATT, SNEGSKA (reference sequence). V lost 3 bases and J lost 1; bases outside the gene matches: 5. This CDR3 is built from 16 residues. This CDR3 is CSASGSSGRSYNEQFF. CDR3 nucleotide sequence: TGCAGTGCTAGTGGGTCTAGCGGGAGGTCCTACAATGAGCAGTTCTTC.

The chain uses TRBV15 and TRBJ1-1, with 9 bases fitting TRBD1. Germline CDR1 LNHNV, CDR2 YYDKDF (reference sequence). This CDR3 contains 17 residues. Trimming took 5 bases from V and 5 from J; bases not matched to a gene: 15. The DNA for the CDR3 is TGTGCCACCAGCCTAATACAGGGGGCGCAAATCCGGACTGAAGCTTTCTTT. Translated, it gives CATSLIQGAQIRTEAFF.

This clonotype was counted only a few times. The CDR3 region has the DNA TGTGCCAGCAGCTCCCCTAGGACCCAAGAAGGGGATACGCAGTATTTT. It is translated as CASSSPRTQEGDTQYF. The rearrangement joins TRBV7-2 to TRBJ2-3; D ambiguous. CDR3 size: 16 residues. Germline V gene data show CDR1 as SGHTA and CDR2 as FQGNSA. V was trimmed by 4 bases and J by 6 bases, leaving 20 bases between them. Full variable domain (missing parts from reference TRBV7-2 and TRBJ2-3): GAGVSQSPSNKVTEKGKDVELRCDPISGHTALYWYRQSLGQGLEFLIYFQGNSAPDKSGLPSDRFSAERTGGSVSTLTIQRTQQEDSAVYLCASSSPRTQEGDTQYFGPGTRLTVL.

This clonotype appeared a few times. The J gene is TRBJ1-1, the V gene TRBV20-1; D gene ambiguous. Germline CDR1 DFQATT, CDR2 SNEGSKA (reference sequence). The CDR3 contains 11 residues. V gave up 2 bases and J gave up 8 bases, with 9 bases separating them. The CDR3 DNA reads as TGCAGTGCTAGACTCATCACCGAAGCTTTCTTT. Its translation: CSARLITEAFF.

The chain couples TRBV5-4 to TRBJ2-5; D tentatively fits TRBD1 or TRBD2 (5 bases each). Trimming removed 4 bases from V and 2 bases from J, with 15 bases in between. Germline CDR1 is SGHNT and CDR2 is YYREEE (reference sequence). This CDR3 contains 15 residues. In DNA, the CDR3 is TGTGCCAGCAGCCCCCCTTTGGGGGAACAAGAGACCCAGTACTTC. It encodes CASSPPLGEQETQYF.

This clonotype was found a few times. The CDR3, as DNA: TGTGCCAGCAGTGAAGGGGCACTTAACTATGGCTACACCTTC. Residues: CASSEGALNYGYTF. The genes are TRBV2 and TRBJ1-2; no clear D gene. CDR3 length equals 14 residues. CDR1 is SNHLY and CDR2 is FYNNEI in the germline V gene. Trimming left V 1 base short and J 1 base short, with 7 bases between. Together with reference TRBV2 and TRBJ1-2, the CDR3 gives the full variable domain: EPEVTQTPSHQVTQMGQEVILRCVPISNHLYFYWYRQILGQKVEFLVSFYNNEISEKSEIFDDQFSVERPDGSNFTLKIRSTKLEDSAMYFCASSEGALNYGYTFGSGTRLTVV.

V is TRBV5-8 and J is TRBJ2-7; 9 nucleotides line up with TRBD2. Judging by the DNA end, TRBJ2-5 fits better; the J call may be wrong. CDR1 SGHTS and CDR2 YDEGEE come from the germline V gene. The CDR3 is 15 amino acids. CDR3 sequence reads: CASSLEGTSTETQYF. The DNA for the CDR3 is TGTGCCAGCAGCTTGGAAGGGACTAGCACCGAGACCCAGTACTTC.

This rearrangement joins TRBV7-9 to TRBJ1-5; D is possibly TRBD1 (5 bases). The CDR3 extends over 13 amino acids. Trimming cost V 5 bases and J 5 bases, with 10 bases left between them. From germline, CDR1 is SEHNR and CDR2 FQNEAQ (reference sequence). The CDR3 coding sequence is TGTGCCAGCAGCGACGACAGTTATCAGCCCCAGCATTTT. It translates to CASSDDSYQPQHF.

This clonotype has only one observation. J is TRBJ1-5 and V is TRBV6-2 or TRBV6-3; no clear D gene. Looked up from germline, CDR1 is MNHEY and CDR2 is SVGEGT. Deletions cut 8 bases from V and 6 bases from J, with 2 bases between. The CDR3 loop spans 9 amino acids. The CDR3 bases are TGTGCCAGCGGTCAGCCCCAGCATTTT. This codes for CASGQPQHF.